These T cell receptor beta chains were read from a single sample in a study of T cell responses to AZD1222 COVID-19 vaccine. Clones were sequenced by immunoSEQ multiplex PCR, and TCRdb holds only the in-frame ones, with some missing. The sample has some 130,000 clones; approximately 88% are singletons. This specimen was peripheral blood, taken on day 0 of AZD1222 vaccination. Every receptor here comes from an adult in good health. CDR3s leave out the opening cysteine and the closing phenylalanine or tryptophan.

v_gene: TRBV18
j_gene: TRBJ1-2
CDR3aa: ASSPSQVLVGYT

v_gene: TRBV11-2
j_gene: TRBJ1-3
CDR3aa: ASSPPQGNTIY

v_gene: TRBV6-5
j_gene: TRBJ1-1
CDR3aa: ASSYRQDTEAF

v_gene: TRBV9
j_gene: TRBJ1-1
CDR3aa: ASSGTGLRVSTEAF

v_gene: TRBV2
j_gene: TRBJ2-7
CDR3aa: ASSHREPYEQY

v_gene: TRBV18
j_gene: TRBJ1-1
CDR3aa: ASSPERLEAF

v_gene: TRBV24-1
j_gene: TRBJ2-5
CDR3aa: ATSDSMRETQY

v_gene: TRBV7-9
j_gene: TRBJ1-1
CDR3aa: ASSLTAGLNTEAF

v_gene: TRBV27
j_gene: TRBJ1-1
CDR3aa: ASSLLSSPMNTEAF

v_gene: TRBV7-9
j_gene: TRBJ2-7
CDR3aa: ASSPSGGNYEQY

v_gene: TRBV3-1/TRBV3-2
j_gene: TRBJ2-7
CDR3aa: ASSRRVYEQY

v_gene: TRBV7-8
j_gene: TRBJ2-7
CDR3aa: ASSYRIIYEQY

v_gene: TRBV14
j_gene: TRBJ1-6
CDR3aa: ASSQEGYRDNSPLH

v_gene: TRBV3-1/TRBV3-2
j_gene: TRBJ2-7
CDR3aa: ASSQDLWSGYEQY

v_gene: TRBV7-9
j_gene: TRBJ1-2
CDR3aa: ASSLTGFYGYT

v_gene: TRBV12-3/TRBV12-4
j_gene: TRBJ1-6
CDR3aa: ASTSERVSPLH

v_gene: TRBV9
j_gene: TRBJ1-2
CDR3aa: ASSEGDPNRGYT

v_gene: TRBV9
j_gene: TRBJ2-1
CDR3aa: ASSPDLINEQF

v_gene: TRBV5-6
j_gene: TRBJ1-4
CDR3aa: ASIRLDRGGKLF

v_gene: TRBV3-1/TRBV3-2
j_gene: TRBJ1-6
CDR3aa: ASSQNRYSPLH

v_gene: TRBV2
j_gene: TRBJ1-2
CDR3aa: ASSDYRENYGYT

v_gene: TRBV6-5
j_gene: TRBJ1-5
CDR3aa: ASRFRDREPQPQH

v_gene: TRBV11-1
j_gene: TRBJ1-1
CDR3aa: ASSFWGVNLNTEAF

v_gene: TRBV19
j_gene: TRBJ1-2
CDR3aa: ASSTPAAGYGYT

v_gene: TRBV9
j_gene: TRBJ2-5
CDR3aa: ASSVGAPAETQY

v_gene: TRBV25-1
j_gene: TRBJ1-1
CDR3aa: ASAGSGTRTEAF

v_gene: TRBV27
j_gene: TRBJ2-2
CDR3aa: ASSVRGTANTGELF

v_gene: TRBV2
j_gene: TRBJ1-3
CDR3aa: ASSPLGLAGNTIY

v_gene: TRBV27
j_gene: TRBJ1-1
CDR3aa: AAPGPLQGLGTEAF

v_gene: TRBV9
j_gene: TRBJ1-5
CDR3aa: ASSVGDMTNQPQH

v_gene: TRBV7-2
j_gene: TRBJ2-1
CDR3aa: ASSFTGTLDNEQF

v_gene: TRBV2
j_gene: TRBJ1-2
CDR3aa: ASRDLANYGYT

v_gene: TRBV29-1
j_gene: TRBJ1-1
CDR3aa: SGWGANTEAF

v_gene: TRBV19
j_gene: TRBJ1-2
CDR3aa: ASSIPMTGSVSYT

v_gene: TRBV5-4
j_gene: TRBJ2-1
CDR3aa: ASSWTGDNEQF

v_gene: TRBV15
j_gene: TRBJ1-3
CDR3aa: ATSTRERSSGNTIY

v_gene: TRBV28
j_gene: TRBJ1-1
CDR3aa: VSPKWGAKGHMNTEAF